The clone carrying this T cell receptor beta chain was observed a single time. Profiled with immunoSEQ multiplex PCR; TCRdb holds only in-frame clones, not every one. The sample records roughly 140,000 clones, about four fifths being singletons. The CDR3 consists of 14 residues. Germline V gene sequence: CDR1 SGHTA, CDR2 FQGTGA. Trimming shortened V by 2 bases and J by 6 bases, and 11 bases separated the two germline ends. This sample was taken from a study of blood T cell repertoires in COVID-19. Study details: Donors in the United States, Italy and Spain gave samples during acute or convalescent COVID-19. PBMCs, B-cell-depleted T cells, or T cells provided the cDNA or gDNA that made up the material.

The sequence derives from a man aged 70-80 years with acute or convalescent COVID-19. The sample comprised peripheral blood. The J gene is TRBJ2-1, the V gene TRBV7-3; D is uncertain. CDR3 nucleotide sequence: TGTGCCAGCAGCTTATCCCCCTACGGCAATGAGCAGTTCTTC. Protein sequence: CASSLSPYGNEQFF.